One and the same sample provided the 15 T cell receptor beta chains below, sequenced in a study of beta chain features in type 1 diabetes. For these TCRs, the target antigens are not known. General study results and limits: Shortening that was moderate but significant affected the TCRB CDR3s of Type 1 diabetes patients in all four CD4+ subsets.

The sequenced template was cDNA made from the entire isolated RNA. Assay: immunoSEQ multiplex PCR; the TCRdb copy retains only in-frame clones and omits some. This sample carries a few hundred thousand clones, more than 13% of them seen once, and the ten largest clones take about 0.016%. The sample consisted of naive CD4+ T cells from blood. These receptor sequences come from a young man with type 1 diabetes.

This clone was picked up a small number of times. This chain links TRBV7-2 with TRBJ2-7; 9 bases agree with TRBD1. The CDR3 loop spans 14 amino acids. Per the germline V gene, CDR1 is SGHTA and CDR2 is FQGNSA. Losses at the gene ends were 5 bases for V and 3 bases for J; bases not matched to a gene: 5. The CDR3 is CASSPGQGYYEQYF. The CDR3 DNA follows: TGTGCCAGCAGCCCGGGACAGGGCTACTACGAGCAGTACTTC.

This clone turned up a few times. The CDR3 loop is CASSLARPRGRPETQYF. In DNA form, the CDR3 reads TGTGCCAGCAGCTTAGCGCGGCCCAGAGGAAGGCCGGAGACCCAGTACTTC. The chain links TRBV7-8 to TRBJ2-5; D remains ambiguous. The ends were cut back, 0 bases at V and 5 bases at J, with 19 bases in the middle. From germline, CDR1 is SGHVS and CDR2 FQNEAQ. This CDR3 contains 17 residues.

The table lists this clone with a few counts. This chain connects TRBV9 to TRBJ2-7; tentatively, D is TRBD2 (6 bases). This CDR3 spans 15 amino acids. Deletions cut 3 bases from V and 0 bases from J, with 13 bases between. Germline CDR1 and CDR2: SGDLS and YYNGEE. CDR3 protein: CASSARGESSYEQYF. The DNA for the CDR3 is TGTGCCAGCAGCGCCCGCGGGGAGAGCTCCTACGAGCAGTACTTC.

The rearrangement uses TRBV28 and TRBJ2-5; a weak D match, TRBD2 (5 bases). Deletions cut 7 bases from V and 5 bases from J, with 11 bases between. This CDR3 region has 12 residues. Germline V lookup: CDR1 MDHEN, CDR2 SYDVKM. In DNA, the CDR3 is TGTGCCAGCAACGAGGGCGCGGAGACCCAGTACTTC. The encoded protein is CASNEGAETQYF.

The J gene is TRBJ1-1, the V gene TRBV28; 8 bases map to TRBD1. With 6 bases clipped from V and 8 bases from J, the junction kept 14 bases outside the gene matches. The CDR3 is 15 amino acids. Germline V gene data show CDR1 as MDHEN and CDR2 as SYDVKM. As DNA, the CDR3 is TGTGCCAGCAGCAAAAGGGACAGGCCCGGCCGAGAAGCTTTCTTT. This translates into CASSKRDRPGREAFF.

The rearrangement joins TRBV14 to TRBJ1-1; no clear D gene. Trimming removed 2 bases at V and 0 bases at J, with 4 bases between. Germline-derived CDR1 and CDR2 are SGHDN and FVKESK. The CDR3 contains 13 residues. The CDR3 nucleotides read TGTGCCAGCAGCCAAACGGTGAACACTGAAGCTTTCTTT. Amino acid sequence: CASSQTVNTEAFF.

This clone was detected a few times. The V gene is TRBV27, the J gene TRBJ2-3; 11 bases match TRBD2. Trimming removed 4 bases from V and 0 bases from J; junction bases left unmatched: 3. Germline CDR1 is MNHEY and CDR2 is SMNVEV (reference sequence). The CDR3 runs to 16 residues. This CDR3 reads CASSSRLAGSTDTQYF. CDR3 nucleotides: TGTGCCAGCAGTTCCCGACTAGCGGGAAGCACAGATACGCAGTATTTT.

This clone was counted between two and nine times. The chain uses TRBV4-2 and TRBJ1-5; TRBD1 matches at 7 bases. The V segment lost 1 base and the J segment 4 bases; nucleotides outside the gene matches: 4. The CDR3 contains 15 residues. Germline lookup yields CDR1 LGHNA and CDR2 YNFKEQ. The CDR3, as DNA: TGTGCCAGCAGCCAAGGGACAGGAGCAAATCAGCCCCAGCATTTT. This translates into CASSQGTGANQPQHF.

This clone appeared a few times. CDR3 nucleotides: TGTGCCAGCAGCCTTAGCGGTGATTCCTACGAGCAGTACTTC. It is translated as CASSLSGDSYEQYF. The rearrangement joins TRBV7-7 to TRBJ2-7, with D possibly matching TRBD2 (6 bases). The germline V gene has CDR1 SSHAT and CDR2 FNYEAQ (reference sequence). The CDR3 totals 14 residues. Trimming pared 5 bases from V and 1 base from J, leaving 12 bases between.

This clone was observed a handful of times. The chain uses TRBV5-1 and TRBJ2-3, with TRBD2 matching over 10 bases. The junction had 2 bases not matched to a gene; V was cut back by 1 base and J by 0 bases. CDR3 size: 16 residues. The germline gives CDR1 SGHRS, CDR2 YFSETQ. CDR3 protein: CASSLQTSGSTDTQYF. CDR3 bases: TGCGCCAGCAGCTTGCAGACTAGCGGGAGCACAGATACGCAGTATTTT.

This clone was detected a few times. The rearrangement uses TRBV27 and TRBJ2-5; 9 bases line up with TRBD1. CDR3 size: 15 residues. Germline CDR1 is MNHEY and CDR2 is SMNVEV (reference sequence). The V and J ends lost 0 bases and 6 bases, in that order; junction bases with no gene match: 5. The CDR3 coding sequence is TGTGCCAGCAGTTTATCGGGACAGGGCGACCAGACCCAGTACTTC. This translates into CASSLSGQGDQTQYF.

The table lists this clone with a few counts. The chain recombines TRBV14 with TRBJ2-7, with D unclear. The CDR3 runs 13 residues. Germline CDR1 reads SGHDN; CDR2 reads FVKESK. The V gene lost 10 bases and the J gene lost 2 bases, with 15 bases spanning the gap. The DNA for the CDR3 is TGTGCCACCTCGAACCAGATTACCTACGAGCAGTACTTC. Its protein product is CATSNQITYEQYF.

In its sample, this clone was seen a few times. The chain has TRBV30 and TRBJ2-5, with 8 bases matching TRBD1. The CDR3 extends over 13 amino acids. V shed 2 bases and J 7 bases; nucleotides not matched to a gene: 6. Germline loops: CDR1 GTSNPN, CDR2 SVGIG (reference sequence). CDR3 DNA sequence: TGTGCCTGGAGTACGCGGACAGGGAGGACCCAGTACTTC. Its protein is CAWSTRTGRTQYF.

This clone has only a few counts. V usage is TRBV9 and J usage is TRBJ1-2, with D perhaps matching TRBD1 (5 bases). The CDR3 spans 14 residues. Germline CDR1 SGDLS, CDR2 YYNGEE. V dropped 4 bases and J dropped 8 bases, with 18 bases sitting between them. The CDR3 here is CASSLAGQDAGYTF. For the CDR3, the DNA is TGTGCCAGCAGCCTCGCAGGGCAAGACGCAGGCTACACCTTC.

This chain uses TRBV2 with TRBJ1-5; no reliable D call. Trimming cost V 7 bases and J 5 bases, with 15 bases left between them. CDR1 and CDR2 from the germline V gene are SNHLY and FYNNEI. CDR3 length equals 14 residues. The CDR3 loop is CASKGRGWDQPQHF. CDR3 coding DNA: TGTGCCAGCAAAGGCCGGGGATGGGATCAGCCCCAGCATTTT.